Below are 27 T cell receptor beta chains sequenced from a single sample in a study of T cell changes during pregnancy in multiple sclerosis. Clones were read by immunoSEQ multiplex PCR, and TCRdb kept only the in-frame ones, dropping some. Counted here are approximately 25,000 clones, about 89% occurring once; the ten biggest clones make up about 13%. This specimen was CD8+ T cells from peripheral blood mononuclear cells, taken in the first trimester of pregnancy. The source of these receptors is a female donor in good health, enrolled as a control in a pregnancy study.

The CDR3 nucleotides are TGTGCCACCAGCGCGGATTTTCTGGGCACTGAAGCTTTCTTT. Protein sequence: CATSADFLGTEAFF. The gene calls are TRBV15 and TRBJ1-1; no definite D call. Trimming cost V 5 bases and J 4 bases, with 14 bases left between them. Germline CDR1 and CDR2: LNHNV and YYDKDF (reference sequence). The CDR3 sequence is 14 residues long. The whole variable domain, remainder taken from reference TRBV15 and TRBJ1-1, is DAMVIQNPRYQVTQFGKPVTLSCSQTLNHNVMYWYQQKSSQAPKLLFHYYDKDFNNEADTPDNFQSRRPNTSFCFLDIRSPGLGDTAMYLCATSADFLGTEAFFGQGTRLTVV.

This sequence joins TRBV7-9 and TRBJ2-5, with a possible D match to TRBD1 (5 bases). Per the germline V gene, CDR1 is SEHNR and CDR2 is FQNEAQ (reference sequence). Trimming removed 3 bases from V and 1 base from J, with 6 bases in between. The CDR3 spans 13 residues. The CDR3 here is CASSLDTQETQYF. CDR3 coding DNA: TGTGCCAGCAGCTTGGACACCCAAGAGACCCAGTACTTC.

V usage is TRBV15 and J usage is TRBJ1-5, with D unresolved. V dropped 4 bases and J dropped 0 bases, with 10 bases sitting between them. The CDR3 extends over 15 amino acids. CDR1 and CDR2 from the germline V gene are LNHNV and YYDKDF (reference sequence). This chain's CDR3 is CATSIRGNSNQPQHF. DNA of the CDR3: TGTGCCACCAGCATCCGGGGAAATAGCAATCAGCCCCAGCATTTT.

This clone came up a few times. The V call is TRBV5-6, the J call TRBJ2-7; perhaps TRBD1 as D (6 bases). Germline V gives CDR1 SGHDT, CDR2 YYEEEE. V shed 5 bases and J shed 3 bases, with 12 bases lying between them. This CDR3 region has 13 residues. The CDR3 loop reads CASSSGHLYEQYF. As DNA, the CDR3 is TGTGCCAGCAGTTCGGGACACCTCTACGAGCAGTACTTC. The full variable domain, rest sourced from reference TRBV5-6 and TRBJ2-7, is DAGVTQSPTHLIKTRGQQVTLRCSPKSGHDTVSWYQQALGQGPQFIFQYYEEEERQRGNFPDRFSGHQFPNYSSELNVNALLLGDSALYLCASSSGHLYEQYFGPGTRLTVT.

The chain uses TRBV6-6 and TRBJ2-7; perhaps TRBD1 as D (5 bases). Trimming took off 8 bases at V and 2 bases at J, with 13 bases between the two ends. Germline V gene data show CDR1 as MNHNY and CDR2 as SVGAGI (reference sequence). The CDR3 has 13 amino acids. CDR3 region: CASGAGPPYEQYF. The CDR3 region has the DNA TGTGCCAGCGGGGCAGGGCCCCCCTACGAGCAGTACTTC.

V is TRBV7-9 and J is TRBJ2-4, with 9 bases that match TRBD1. V was pared by 5 bases and J by 1 base, with 3 bases of the junction left unmatched. The CDR3 runs 15 residues. Germline V lookup: CDR1 SEHNR, CDR2 FQNEAQ (reference sequence). CDR3 sequence reads: CASSATGGAKNIQYF. Here the CDR3 DNA reads TGTGCCAGCAGCGCTACAGGGGGCGCCAAAAACATTCAGTACTTC.

This clone has a single count. The V gene is TRBV27, the J gene TRBJ1-2; D gene uncertain. The length of the CDR3 is 13 residues. Germline V gene lookup returns CDR1 MNHEY and CDR2 SMNVEV (reference sequence). The germline V and J ends were trimmed by 0 bases and 6 bases, with 8 bases remaining between them. This chain's CDR3 is CASSLSLSDGYTF. In DNA, the CDR3 is TGTGCCAGCAGTTTATCTCTCTCGGATGGCTACACCTTC.

This chain links TRBV27 with TRBJ2-5; 8 positions match TRBD1. Germline trimming cut 8 bases from V and 2 bases from J; bases unmatched to any gene: 7. Germline CDR1 reads MNHEY; CDR2 reads SMNVEV (reference sequence). This CDR3 region has 14 residues. The CDR3 nucleotides read TGTGCCAGCCGACGGACAGGGCTGCAAGAGACCCAGTACTTC. Translated, it gives CASRRTGLQETQYF.

This clone has just one count. CDR3 sequence: CASSQVRAVNQPQHF. The CDR3 DNA is TGCGCCAGCAGCCAAGTCAGGGCAGTTAATCAGCCCCAGCATTTT. The gene calls are TRBV4-3 and TRBJ1-5; the D gene is possibly TRBD1 (5 bases). The CDR3 contains 15 residues. Germline values: CDR1 LGHNA, CDR2 YSLEER. The V and J ends lost 1 base and 4 bases respectively, with 11 bases between them.

The J gene is TRBJ2-3, the V gene TRBV9, with D perhaps matching TRBD1 (6 bases). The CDR3 has 13 residues. With 3 bases removed from V and 2 bases from J, the gap between germline ends came to 7 bases. Germline values: CDR1 SGDLS, CDR2 YYNGEE. The CDR3 bases are TGTGCCAGCAGCGACAGGGCCACAGATACGCAGTATTTT. Its protein product is CASSDRATDTQYF.

J is TRBJ1-5 and V is TRBV15; 9 nucleotides agree with TRBD1. Germline V gene sequence: CDR1 LNHNV, CDR2 YYDKDF (reference sequence). The CDR3 extends over 17 amino acids. V lost 3 bases, J lost 6 bases, and 12 bases stayed unmatched. CDR3 in amino acids: CATSRALGQGVGQPQHF. CDR3 in DNA: TGTGCCACCAGCAGGGCCCTGGGACAGGGAGTGGGTCAGCCCCAGCATTTT.

This chain links TRBV30 with TRBJ2-1, with TRBD2 identical over 7 bases. Germline values: CDR1 GTSNPN, CDR2 SVGIG (reference sequence). The CDR3 runs to 16 residues. Losses at the gene ends were 1 base for V and 3 bases for J; bases not matched to a gene: 9. In nucleotides, the CDR3 is TGTGCCTGGAGTGCATATGGGAGCGGGGACTACAATGAGCAGTTCTTC. Translated: CAWSAYGSGDYNEQFF.

The chain recombines TRBV10-2 with TRBJ2-7; 8 positions match TRBD2. Trimming at V came to 10 bases and at J to 4 bases, leaving 15 bases not matched to a gene. CDR1 is WSHSY, CDR2 SAAADI, per germline. The CDR3 is made up of 15 amino acids. CDR3 nucleotides: TGCGCCACCGAATATCGGGGGGGACAAGGGTACGAGCAGTACTTC. This gives the protein CATEYRGGQGYEQYF.

The chain recombines TRBV20-1 with TRBJ1-2; a weak D match, TRBD1 (5 bases). Germline loops: CDR1 DFQATT, CDR2 SNEGSKA (reference sequence). V was clipped by 6 bases and J by 5 bases, with 10 bases between them. CDR3 size: 11 residues. The CDR3 reads CSARQGYGYTF. As DNA, the CDR3 is TGCAGTGCCCGGCAGGGTTATGGCTACACCTTC.

Comments on this clone: Other DNA sequences in the same sample also yield this CDR3. The V and J genes are TRBV6-4 and TRBJ2-3, with 9 bases that match TRBD2. In germline, CDR1 is MRHNA, CDR2 SNTAGT. The CDR3 consists of 14 residues. Losses at the gene ends were 4 bases for V and 2 bases for J; bases not matched to a gene: 1. This CDR3 is CASSGGGATDTQYF. CDR3 nucleotide sequence: TGTGCCAGCAGTGGCGGGGGGGCCACAGATACGCAGTATTTT.

V is TRBV18 and J is TRBJ2-1, with D maybe TRBD1 (6 bases). CDR3 length equals 14 residues. From germline, CDR1 is KGHSH and CDR2 LQKENI. Trimming removed 6 bases from V and 8 bases from J, with 17 bases in between. CDR3 DNA: TGTGCCAGCTCGGGGATCAGGGGTCCGGATGAGCAGTTCTTC. The encoded protein is CASSGIRGPDEQFF.

The rearrangement uses TRBV28 and TRBJ1-3; tentative D call: TRBD1 (5 bases). The germline V and J ends were trimmed by 5 bases and 2 bases, with 13 bases remaining between them. This CDR3 spans 15 amino acids. Germline CDR1 is MDHEN and CDR2 is SYDVKM. For the CDR3, the DNA is TGTGCCAGCAGTCCCCCGGGGGAGGCTGGAAACACCATATATTTT. Its protein product is CASSPPGEAGNTIYF. Combining the CDR3 with reference TRBV28 and TRBJ1-3 gives the whole variable domain DVKVTQSSRYLVKRTGEKVFLECVQDMDHENMFWYRQDPGLGLRLIYFSYDVKMKEKGDIPEGYSVSREKKERFSLILESASTNQTSMYLCASSPPGEAGNTIYFGEGSWLTVV.

The V gene is TRBV5-5, the J gene TRBJ1-2; 9 nucleotides align to TRBD1. The germline CDR1 and CDR2 sequences are SGHKS and YYEKEE (reference sequence). With 0 bases clipped from V and 4 bases from J, the junction kept 4 bases outside the gene matches. This CDR3 has 15 residues. The CDR3 region has the DNA TGTGCCAGCAGCTTGGACAGGGGGCTTGTCTATGGCTACACCTTC. Protein: CASSLDRGLVYGYTF.

The chain has TRBV7-3 and TRBJ2-3; D is undetermined. The CDR3 is 13 residues long. Trimming removed 4 bases from V and 2 bases from J, with 7 bases in between. Germline CDR1 and CDR2: SGHTA and FQGTGA. CDR3 sequence: CASSSSPTDTQYF. The CDR3 bases are TGTGCCAGCAGCTCGAGTCCCACAGATACGCAGTATTTT.

This chain uses TRBV29-1 with TRBJ2-7; TRBD2 matches 10 bases. Germline V gives CDR1 SQVTM, CDR2 ANQGSEA. V lost 1 base to trimming and J lost 2 bases; unmatched junction nucleotides: 5. This CDR3 comprises 15 residues. The CDR3 protein is CSVEVLAGGTYEQYF. The DNA for the CDR3 is TGCAGCGTTGAAGTTTTAGCGGGAGGCACCTACGAGCAGTACTTC.

The rearrangement links TRBV12-5 to TRBJ2-1, with TRBD2 matching 11 bases. The germline V gene has CDR1 LGHNT and CDR2 FRNRAP. The V gene end was trimmed by 6 bases and the J gene end by 8 bases; junction bases not matched to a gene: 9. This CDR3 region has 15 residues. CDR3 sequence reads: CASGLGLAEGDEQFF. The CDR3 region has the DNA TGTGCTAGTGGCCTGGGACTAGCGGAAGGAGATGAGCAGTTCTTC. Filled out from reference TRBV12-5 and TRBJ2-1, the complete variable domain reads DARVTQTPRHKVTEMGQEVTMRCQPILGHNTVFWYRQTMMQGLELLAYFRNRAPLDDSGMPKDRFSAEMPDATLATLKIQPSEPRDSAVYFCASGLGLAEGDEQFFGPGTRLTVL.

The V gene is TRBV19, the J gene TRBJ2-3; no clear D gene. With 11 bases removed from V and 4 bases from J, the gap between germline ends came to 25 bases. Germline V gene lookup returns CDR1 LNHDA and CDR2 SQIVND (reference sequence). This CDR3 has 16 amino acids. The CDR3 nucleotides are TGTGCCTCCCAAAGGTATAGTGTCGGAGTCCCAGATACGCAGTATTTT. Protein product: CASQRYSVGVPDTQYF. Full variable domain (missing parts from reference TRBV19 and TRBJ2-3): DGGITQSPKYLFRKEGQNVTLSCEQNLNHDAMYWYRQDPGQGLRLIYYSQIVNDFQKGDIAEGYSVSREKKESFPLTVTSAQKNPTAFYLCASQRYSVGVPDTQYFGPGTRLTVL.

The chain couples TRBV5-5 to TRBJ2-5, with 7 bases matching TRBD1. This CDR3 region has 16 residues. The germline V gene encodes CDR1 SGHKS and CDR2 YYEKEE (reference sequence). V trimming: 4 bases; J trimming: 0 bases; junction bases outside the gene matches: 9. Here the CDR3 reads CASSNPGTANQETQYF. The DNA for the CDR3 is TGTGCCAGCAGCAACCCCGGGACAGCCAACCAAGAGACCCAGTACTTC. Combining the CDR3 with reference TRBV5-5 and TRBJ2-5 gives the whole variable domain DAGVTQSPTHLIKTRGQQVTLRCSPISGHKSVSWYQQVLGQGPQFIFQYYEKEERGRGNFPDRFSARQFPNYSSELNVNALLLGDSALYLCASSNPGTANQETQYFGPGTRLLVL.

The chain recombines TRBV5-1 with TRBJ2-1; perhaps TRBD2 as D (6 bases). Germline CDR1 SGHRS, CDR2 YFSETQ. Trimming shortened V by 7 bases and J by 8 bases, and 25 bases separated the two germline ends. The CDR3 is 16 amino acids. CDR3 amino acids: CASGGVTAAFGDEQFF. CDR3 bases: TGCGCCAGCGGAGGGGTTACCGCAGCTTTCGGCGATGAGCAGTTCTTC.

The chain uses TRBV5-1 and TRBJ1-4; D remains unclear. The germline gives CDR1 SGHRS, CDR2 YFSETQ. V was clipped by 5 bases and J by 7 bases, with 12 bases between them. The CDR3 is 13 amino acids. CDR3 bases: TGCGCCAGCAGTCGGGAGGGAAGTGAAAAACTGTTTTTT. This sequence encodes CASSREGSEKLFF.

The J gene is TRBJ1-2, the V gene TRBV28, with a tentative D call TRBD1 (5 bases). Deletions cut 2 bases from V and 7 bases from J, with 8 bases between. In germline, CDR1 is MDHEN, CDR2 SYDVKM. The CDR3 has 12 residues. In DNA, the CDR3 is TGTGCCAGCAGTTTACAGGGTGGTGGCTACACCTTC. Its translation: CASSLQGGGYTF.

V and J are TRBV6-5 and TRBJ1-1, with a possible D match to TRBD1 (6 bases). The CDR3 has 15 amino acids. CDR1 is MNHEY and CDR2 is SVGAGI in the germline V gene. The ends were cut back, 3 bases at V and 7 bases at J, with 18 bases in the middle. CDR3 sequence reads: CASSYSPQGYIEAFF. CDR3 sequence (DNA): TGTGCCAGCAGTTATTCGCCACAGGGCTACATTGAAGCTTTCTTT.